This is a list of T cell receptor beta chains from one sample in a study of human T cells and chemical hapten exposure. TCRdb re-called the RACE reads through MiXCR, storing one row per CDR3 protein. The sample shows about 76,000 distinct CDR3 sequences, around 13% of them seen only once. The material was whole blood, obtained in connection with sensitization to the hapten diphenylcyclopropenone (DPC). The source of these receptors is a woman in her forties or fifties with alopecia areata. Some clones in this sample may be carry-over from other donors' samples. Each CDR3 is given with its conserved first and last residue. Fields, in order: D gene, J gene, clone size, V gene, CDR3 DNA, CDR3 protein. D genes are given only for firm matches. Some rows have no size entry. The others give once, few or many, or a class for an expanded clone.

TRBD1,TRBJ1-5,few,TRBV18,TGTGCCAGCTCACCACTCACATTGGACAGGGGGCGTCAGCCCCAGCATTTT,CASSPLTLDRGRQPQHF
-,TRBJ1-2,few,TRBV3-1,TGTGCCAGCAGCCAAGAAGACAGAGGCTCTGGCTACACCTTC,CASSQEDRGSGYTF
TRBD2,TRBJ2-7,-,TRBV29-1,TGCAGCGTTGAGAGAGCGGGAGTGAACCACGAGCAGTACTTC,CSVERAGVNHEQYF
-,TRBJ1-3,many,TRBV9,TGTGCCAGCAGCGCGGACAGCCACTCTGGAAACACCATATATTTT,CASSADSHSGNTIYF
-,TRBJ1-6,many,TRBV6-5,TGTGCCAGCAGTTACCGAAGGCAGGGGTACTATAATTCACCCCTCCACTTT,CASSYRRQGYYNSPLHF
-,TRBJ2-2,many,TRBV5-1,TGCGCCAGCAGCTCCAGACAGGGAGGGACCGGGGAGCTGTTTTTT,CASSSRQGGTGELFF
TRBD2,TRBJ2-3,few,TRBV12-3/TRBV12-4,TGTGCCAGCAGTCATACTAACGCGGGAGGCACAGATACGCAGTATTTT,CASSHTNAGGTDTQYF
-,TRBJ2-7,many,TRBV29-1,TGCAGCGTCATGACAGGCGTGACTACCTACGAGCAGTACTTC,CSVMTGVTTYEQYF
-,TRBJ2-3,many,TRBV29-1,TGCAGCGTAGCACCCCAGGGGTTCGCAGATACGCAGTATTTT,CSVAPQGFADTQYF
TRBD1,TRBJ2-7,-,TRBV6-2/TRBV6-3,TGTGCCAGCAGTTACGGGGGGACAGGGACCATTCGGGAGCAGTACTTC,CASSYGGTGTIREQYF
-,TRBJ1-1,-,TRBV5-1,TGCGCCAGCAGCTTGGCAGGGGAAACTGAAGCTTTCTTT,CASSLAGETEAFF
TRBD2,TRBJ2-1,many,TRBV27,TGTGCCAGCAGTAACCGACTAGCGGGAGGAAACAATGAGCAGTTCTTC,CASSNRLAGGNNEQFF
-,TRBJ2-1,few,TRBV20-1,TGCAGTGCTACAACTCTCGCCAGCTCCTACAATGAGCAGTTCTTC,CSATTLASSYNEQFF
-,TRBJ1-6,many,TRBV20-1,TGCAGTGCTAGAGCCCTACCGACGCGAGCTTATAATTCACCCCTCCACTTT,CSARALPTRAYNSPLHF
-,TRBJ1-1,few,TRBV3-1,TGTGCCAGCAGCCAAGGGAAAGGACGGGGAAACACTGAAGCTTTCTTT,CASSQGKGRGNTEAFF
-,TRBJ1-1,many,TRBV12-5,TGTGCTAGTGGTTTACTTGGAGGGGGTGCGACTTTCTTT,CASGLLGGGATFF
TRBD2,TRBJ2-1,many,TRBV7-9,TGTGCCAGCAGCTTAGGTGCACTAGCGGGACTACAAGGGGAGCAGTTCTTC,CASSLGALAGLQGEQFF
TRBD1,TRBJ1-1,-,TRBV6-5,TGTGCCAGCAGTTACTCAAGACAGGGAGGAAGGACTGAAGCTTTCTTT,CASSYSRQGGRTEAFF
TRBD1,TRBJ1-1,many,TRBV12-3/TRBV12-4,TGTGCCAGCAGTACCAGGACAGGGATGGACACTGAAGCTTTCTTT,CASSTRTGMDTEAFF
TRBD1,TRBJ2-7,-,TRBV11-3,TGTGCCAGCAGCAAACAGGGGGCGGAACAGTACTTC,CASSKQGAEQYF
-,TRBJ1-4,many,TRBV5-1,TGCGCCAGCAGCGAAACAGGGACTGCAACTAATGAAAAACTGTTTTTT,CASSETGTATNEKLFF
TRBD2,TRBJ2-1,many,TRBV7-9,TGTGCCAGCAGCTTAGCTCGGGGGACTAGCGGGATGGTATACAATGAGCAGTTCTTC,CASSLARGTSGMVYNEQFF
-,TRBJ1-4,many,TRBV12-3/TRBV12-4,TGTGCCAGCAGCTTCCCAGGGCCTAATGAAAAACTGTTTTTT,CASSFPGPNEKLFF
TRBD1,TRBJ1-1,-,TRBV27,TGTGCCACCTATAAACACCGGGACAGGGTGTCTGAAGCTTTCTTT,CATYKHRDRVSEAFF
TRBD1,TRBJ2-1,-,TRBV29-1,TGCAGCGTCAGGGACAGGGGCTGGGACAATGAGCAGTTCTTC,CSVRDRGWDNEQFF
-,TRBJ2-3,-,TRBV7-8,TGTGCCAGCAGCACCGGGACAACCCTCACAGATACGCAGTATTTT,CASSTGTTLTDTQYF
-,TRBJ1-5,-,TRBV7-8,TGTGCCAGCAGCTCTAGTCGGGTCCTTAGCAATCAGCCCCAGCATTTT,CASSSSRVLSNQPQHF
-,TRBJ1-1,-,TRBV7-3,TGTGCCAGCAGCATGACAGAGGGTGCTGAAGCTTTCTTT,CASSMTEGAEAFF
TRBD2,TRBJ2-7,-,TRBV9,TGTGCCAGCAATCTCGCGGGAGGGGAGATGTTCGAGCAGTACTTC,CASNLAGGEMFEQYF
-,TRBJ1-4,few,TRBV20-1,TGCAGTGTTGCTCCGGGACCGATTAATGAAAAACTGTTTTTT,CSVAPGPINEKLFF
-,TRBJ2-5,-,TRBV10-3,TGTGCCATCAGGGAACAGGGAATAGGGGAGACCCAGTACTTC,CAIREQGIGETQYF
TRBD1,TRBJ2-3,many,TRBV15,TGTGCCACCAGCCGCCGGGACAGGGGAACAGATACGCAGTATTTT,CATSRRDRGTDTQYF
-,TRBJ2-3,many,TRBV29-1,TGCAGCGTTGAAGGGGGGCGGGACAGCACAGATACGCAGTATTTT,CSVEGGRDSTDTQYF
TRBD2,TRBJ2-2,many,TRBV29-1,TGCAGCGTTACTAGCGCGCTGAACACCGGGGAGCTGTTTTTT,CSVTSALNTGELFF
-,TRBJ2-3,-,TRBV7-9,TGTGCCAGCAGCTTAGCGATAAGAGATACGCAGTATTTT,CASSLAIRDTQYF
TRBD2,TRBJ2-3,-,TRBV29-1,TGCAGCGGTGATACTAGCGGGAGCGCTGATACGCAGTATTTT,CSGDTSGSADTQYF
-,TRBJ1-2,many,TRBV5-1,TGCGCCAGCAGCCCCTGGGACTTTAACTATGGCTACACCTTC,CASSPWDFNYGYTF
TRBD2,TRBJ2-3,many,TRBV7-8,TGTGCCAGCAGCTCCGGGACTAGTGGGTTCACAGATACGCAGTATTTT,CASSSGTSGFTDTQYF
-,TRBJ2-5,many,TRBV29-1,TGCAGCGTTGGGGGGGTCACACAAGAGACCCAGTACTTC,CSVGGVTQETQYF
-,TRBJ2-7,many,TRBV20-1,TGCAGTGCCAAACATGCGGGGGAGCAGTACTTC,CSAKHAGEQYF
-,TRBJ2-7,-,TRBV20-1,TGCAGTGCTAGTACGCCCAGGGGGCAGTACTTC,CSASTPRGQYF
-,TRBJ2-2,-,TRBV7-8,TGTGCCAGCAGCCTCCGGGACCTTCCCACCGGGGAGCTGTTTTTT,CASSLRDLPTGELFF
-,TRBJ1-1,many,TRBV7-2,TGTGCCAGCAGCCCTCCGCGGGGGTCCCAGAACACTGAAGCTTTCTTT,CASSPPRGSQNTEAFF
TRBD1,TRBJ2-3,many,TRBV10-1,TGCGCCAGCAGTGAGACCGGGACAGGGGCAGATACGCAGTATTTT,CASSETGTGADTQYF
TRBD1,TRBJ1-1,few,TRBV29-1,TGCAGTGTTTCAACAGGGGGCCGTACTGAAGCTTTCTTT,CSVSTGGRTEAFF
-,TRBJ1-5,many,TRBV7-6,TGTGCCAGCAGCGCCAGGGGTAATCAGCCCCAGCATTTT,CASSARGNQPQHF
-,TRBJ2-7,many,TRBV29-1,TGCAGCGTTGTTTTAGGCATCCGCGCCTACGAGCAGTACTTC,CSVVLGIRAYEQYF
-,TRBJ1-2,many,TRBV29-1,TGCAGCGTTGACGAGGGGGGGGCCGACTATGGCTACACCTTC,CSVDEGGADYGYTF
-,TRBJ1-5,many,TRBV6-6,TGTGCCAGCAGCGACAACCTGGGCGACCAGCCCCAGCATTTT,CASSDNLGDQPQHF
TRBD1,TRBJ2-2,many,TRBV7-6,TGTGCCAGCAGCTTAGCGCAGTTAGGCCGACAGGGGTCTGCCGGGGAGCTGTTTTTT,CASSLAQLGRQGSAGELFF
-,TRBJ2-7,few,TRBV9,TGTGCCAGCAGCGACGGACTCCGGCCCTACGAGCAGTACTTC,CASSDGLRPYEQYF
TRBD1,TRBJ1-1,many,TRBV7-6,TGTGCCAGCAGCCATGGACAGGGGGCCGTGGCCTTT,CASSHGQGAVAF
-,TRBJ2-4,many,TRBV29-1,TGCAGCGCCGGGGGTCTAGCCAAAAACATTCAGTACTTC,CSAGGLAKNIQYF